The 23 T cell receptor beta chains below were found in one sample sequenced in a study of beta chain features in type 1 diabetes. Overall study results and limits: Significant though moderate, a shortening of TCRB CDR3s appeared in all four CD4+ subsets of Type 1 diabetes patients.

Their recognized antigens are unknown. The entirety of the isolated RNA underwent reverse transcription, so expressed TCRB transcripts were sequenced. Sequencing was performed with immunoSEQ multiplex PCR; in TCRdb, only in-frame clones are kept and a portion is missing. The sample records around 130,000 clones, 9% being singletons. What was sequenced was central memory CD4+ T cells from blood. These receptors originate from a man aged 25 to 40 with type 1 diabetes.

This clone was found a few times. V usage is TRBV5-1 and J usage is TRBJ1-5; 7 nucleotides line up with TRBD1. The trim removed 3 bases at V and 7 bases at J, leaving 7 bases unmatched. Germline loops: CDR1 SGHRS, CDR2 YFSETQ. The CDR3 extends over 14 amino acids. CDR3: CASSSTGWGQPQHF. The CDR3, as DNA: TGCGCCAGCAGCTCGACAGGGTGGGGACAGCCCCAGCATTTT.

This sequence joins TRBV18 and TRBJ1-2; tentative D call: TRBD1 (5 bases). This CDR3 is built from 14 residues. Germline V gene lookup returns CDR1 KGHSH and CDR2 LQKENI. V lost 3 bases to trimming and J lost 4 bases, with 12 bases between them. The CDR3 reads CASSPTTELYGYTF. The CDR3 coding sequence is TGTGCCAGCTCACCCACGACAGAACTCTATGGCTACACCTTC.

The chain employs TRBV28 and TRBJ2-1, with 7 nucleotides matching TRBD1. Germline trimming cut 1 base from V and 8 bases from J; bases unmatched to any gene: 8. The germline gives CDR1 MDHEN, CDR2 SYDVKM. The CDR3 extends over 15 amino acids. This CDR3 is CASSLYNRGWDEQFF. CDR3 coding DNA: TGTGCCAGCAGTTTATATAACAGGGGCTGGGATGAGCAGTTCTTC.

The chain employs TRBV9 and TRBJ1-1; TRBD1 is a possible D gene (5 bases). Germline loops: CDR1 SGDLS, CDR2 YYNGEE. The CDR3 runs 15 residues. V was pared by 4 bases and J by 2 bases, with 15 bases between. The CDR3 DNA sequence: TGTGCCAGCAGCCCTTTCTCGGGGACTAACACTGAAGCTTTCTTT. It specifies CASSPFSGTNTEAFF.

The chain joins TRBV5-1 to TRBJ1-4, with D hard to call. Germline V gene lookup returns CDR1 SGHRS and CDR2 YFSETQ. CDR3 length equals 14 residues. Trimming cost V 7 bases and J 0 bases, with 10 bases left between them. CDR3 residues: CASSPRSTNEKLFF. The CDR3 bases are TGCGCCAGCTCACCTAGATCAACTAATGAAAAACTGTTTTTT. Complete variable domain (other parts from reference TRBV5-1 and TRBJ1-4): KAGVTQTPRYLIKTRGQQVTLSCSPISGHRSVSWYQQTPGQGLQFLFEYFSETQRNKGNFPGRFSGRQFSNSRSEMNVSTLELGDSALYLCASSPRSTNEKLFFGSGTQLSVL.

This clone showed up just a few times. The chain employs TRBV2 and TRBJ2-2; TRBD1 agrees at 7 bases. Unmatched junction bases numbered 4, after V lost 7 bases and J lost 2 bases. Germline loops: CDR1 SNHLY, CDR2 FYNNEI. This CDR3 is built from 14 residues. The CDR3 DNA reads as TGTGCCAGCATCCGACAGGGAAACACCGGGGAGCTGTTTTTT. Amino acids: CASIRQGNTGELFF.

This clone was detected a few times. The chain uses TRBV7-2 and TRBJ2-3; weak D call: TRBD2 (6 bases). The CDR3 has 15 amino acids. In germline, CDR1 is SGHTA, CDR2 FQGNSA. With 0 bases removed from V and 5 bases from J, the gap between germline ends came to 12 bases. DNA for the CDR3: TGTGCCAGCAGCTTAGCCGGTCCGGGGGTAGATACGCAGTATTTT. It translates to CASSLAGPGVDTQYF.

CDR3 amino acids: CASRASRTGELFF. The CDR3 DNA follows: TGTGCCAGCAGGGCTAGTCGTACCGGGGAGCTGTTTTTT. The V call is TRBV9, the J call TRBJ2-2; unclear D gene. CDR1 and CDR2 from the germline V gene are SGDLS and YYNGEE. This CDR3 spans 13 amino acids. V lost 5 bases, J lost 5 bases, and 10 bases lay in between.

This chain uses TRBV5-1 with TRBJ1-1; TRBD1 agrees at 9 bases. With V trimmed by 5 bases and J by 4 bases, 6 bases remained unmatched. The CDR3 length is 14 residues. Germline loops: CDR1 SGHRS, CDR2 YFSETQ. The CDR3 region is CASRTGQGGTEAFF. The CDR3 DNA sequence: TGCGCCAGCAGGACGGGACAGGGAGGCACTGAAGCTTTCTTT.

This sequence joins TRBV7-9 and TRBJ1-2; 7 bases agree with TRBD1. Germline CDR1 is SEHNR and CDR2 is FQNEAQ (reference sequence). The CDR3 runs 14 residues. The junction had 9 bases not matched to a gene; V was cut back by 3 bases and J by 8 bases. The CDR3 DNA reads TGTGCCAGCAGCTTTACTCAGGGGGACGGAGGCTACACCTTC. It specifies CASSFTQGDGGYTF.

This chain's CDR3 is CASSLAGTGNTIYF. In DNA, the CDR3 is TGTGCCAGCAGCTTGGCGGGGACTGGAAACACCATATATTTT. The chain links TRBV5-4 to TRBJ1-3, with D uncertain. This CDR3 has 14 residues. V was clipped by 0 bases and J by 2 bases, with 6 bases between them. Germline loops: CDR1 SGHNT, CDR2 YYREEE (reference sequence).

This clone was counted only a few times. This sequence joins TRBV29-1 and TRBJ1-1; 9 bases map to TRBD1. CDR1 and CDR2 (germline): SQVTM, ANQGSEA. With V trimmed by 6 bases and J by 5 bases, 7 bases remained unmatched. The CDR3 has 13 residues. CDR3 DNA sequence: TGCAGCGTAGAGGGACAGGGCTGGACTGAAGCTTTCTTT. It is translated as CSVEGQGWTEAFF.

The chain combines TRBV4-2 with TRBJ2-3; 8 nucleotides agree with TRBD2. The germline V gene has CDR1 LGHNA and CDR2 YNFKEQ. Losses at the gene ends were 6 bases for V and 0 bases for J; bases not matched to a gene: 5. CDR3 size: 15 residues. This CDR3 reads CASSSVAGSTDTQYF. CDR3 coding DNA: TGTGCCAGCAGTTCCGTAGCGGGAAGCACAGATACGCAGTATTTT.

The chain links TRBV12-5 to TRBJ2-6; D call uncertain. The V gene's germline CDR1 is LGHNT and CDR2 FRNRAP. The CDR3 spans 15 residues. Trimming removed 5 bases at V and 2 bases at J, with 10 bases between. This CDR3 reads CASGPGFPGANVLTF. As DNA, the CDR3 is TGTGCTAGTGGTCCGGGTTTCCCTGGGGCCAACGTCCTGACTTTC.

Here the CDR3 DNA reads TGTGCCAGCAGCCAACAGGGTCAGCCCCAGCATTTT. This codes for CASSQQGQPQHF. The chain has TRBV28 and TRBJ1-5, with D perhaps TRBD1 (6 bases). V was shortened by 6 bases and J by 6 bases, with 9 bases between the two germline ends. Germline CDR1 is MDHEN and CDR2 is SYDVKM. This CDR3 is built from 12 residues.

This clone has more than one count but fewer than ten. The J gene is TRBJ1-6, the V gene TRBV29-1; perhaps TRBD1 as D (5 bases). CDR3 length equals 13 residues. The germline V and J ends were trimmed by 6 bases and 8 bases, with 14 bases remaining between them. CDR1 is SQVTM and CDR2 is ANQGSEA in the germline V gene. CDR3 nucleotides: TGCAGCGTCAAGCCACAGGCTGATTCACCCCTCCACTTT. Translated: CSVKPQADSPLHF.

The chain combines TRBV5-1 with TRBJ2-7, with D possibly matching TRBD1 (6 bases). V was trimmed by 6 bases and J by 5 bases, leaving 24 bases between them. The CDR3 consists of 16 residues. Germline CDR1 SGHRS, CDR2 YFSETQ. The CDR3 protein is CASNQDPRTVFHEQYF. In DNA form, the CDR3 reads TGCGCCAGCAATCAAGACCCGAGGACAGTTTTCCACGAGCAGTACTTC.

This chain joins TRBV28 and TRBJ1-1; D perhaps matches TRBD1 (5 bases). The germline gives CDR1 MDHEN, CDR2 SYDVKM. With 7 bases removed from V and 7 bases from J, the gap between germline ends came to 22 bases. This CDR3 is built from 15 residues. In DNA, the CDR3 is TGTGCCAGCATTCCAGCGGGGGGGTCCCCCCGTGAAGCTTTCTTT. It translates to CASIPAGGSPREAFF.

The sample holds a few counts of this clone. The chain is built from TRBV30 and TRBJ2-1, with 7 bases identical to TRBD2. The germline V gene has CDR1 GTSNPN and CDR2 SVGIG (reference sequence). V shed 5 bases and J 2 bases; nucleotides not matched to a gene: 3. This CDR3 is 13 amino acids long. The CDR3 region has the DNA TGTGCCTGGGGGGACTACCCCTACAATGAGCAGTTCTTC. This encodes CAWGDYPYNEQFF.

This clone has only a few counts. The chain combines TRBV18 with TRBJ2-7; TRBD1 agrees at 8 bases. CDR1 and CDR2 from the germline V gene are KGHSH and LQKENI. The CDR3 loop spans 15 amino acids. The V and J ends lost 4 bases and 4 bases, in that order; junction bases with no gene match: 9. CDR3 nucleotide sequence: TGTGCCAGCTCACTAGGAGAGGACAGGGTTTACGAGCAGTACTTC. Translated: CASSLGEDRVYEQYF.

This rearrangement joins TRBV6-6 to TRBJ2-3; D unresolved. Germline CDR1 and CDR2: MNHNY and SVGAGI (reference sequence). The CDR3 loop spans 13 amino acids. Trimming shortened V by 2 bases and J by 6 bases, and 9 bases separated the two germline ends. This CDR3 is CASSYADRDTQYF. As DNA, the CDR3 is TGTGCCAGCAGTTACGCGGATCGGGATACGCAGTATTTT.

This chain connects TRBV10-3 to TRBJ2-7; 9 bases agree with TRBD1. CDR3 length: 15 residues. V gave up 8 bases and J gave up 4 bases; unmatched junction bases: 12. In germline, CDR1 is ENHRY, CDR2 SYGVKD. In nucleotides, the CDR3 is TGTGCCATCTCCCCAGGTGAGGACAGGGGATACGAGCAGTACTTC. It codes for CAISPGEDRGYEQYF.

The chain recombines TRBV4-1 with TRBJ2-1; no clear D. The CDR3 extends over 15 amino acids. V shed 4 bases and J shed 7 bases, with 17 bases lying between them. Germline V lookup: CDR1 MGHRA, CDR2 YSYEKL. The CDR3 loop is CASSRAVVAGNEQFF. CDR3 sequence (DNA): TGCGCCAGCAGCCGGGCCGTGGTCGCTGGGAATGAGCAGTTCTTC.